Following are 9 T cell receptor beta chains from one sample sequenced in a study of blood T cell repertoires in COVID-19. Measured with immunoSEQ multiplex PCR; TCRdb has only the in-frame clones, and not every one. The sample yields 260,000 or so clones, over 75% seen once. Material for sequencing was peripheral blood. These receptors were collected from a human donor in a cohort sampled during active COVID-19.

The rearrangement links TRBV29-1 to TRBJ1-1, with TRBD1 matching 8 bases. Trimming took 5 bases from V and 0 from J; bases not matched to a gene: 5. This CDR3 has 14 amino acids. CDR1 is SQVTM, CDR2 ANQGSEA, per germline. The CDR3 loop reads CSVNDRGMNTEAFF. Here the CDR3 DNA reads TGCAGCGTTAACGACAGGGGCATGAACACTGAAGCTTTCTTT.

The rearrangement joins TRBV3-1 (or the pseudogene TRBV3-2) to TRBJ1-1; 7 bases are a match to TRBD1. Germline V lookup: CDR1 LGHDT, CDR2 YNNKEL (reference sequence). CDR3 length equals 14 residues. V shed 5 bases, J shed 1 base, and the junction held 4 bases outside the gene matches. The CDR3 coding sequence is TGTGCCAGCAGCAATCGGGACAGGAACACTGAAGCTTTCTTT. As protein: CASSNRDRNTEAFF.

V gene TRBV6-5 combines with J gene TRBJ1-3; D unclear. The germline CDR1 and CDR2 sequences are MNHEY and SVGAGI. The V gene lost 7 bases and the J gene lost 0 bases, with 10 bases spanning the gap. The CDR3 runs 14 residues. CDR3 nucleotides: TGTGCCAGCACTAGGCAGCTCTCTGGAAACACCATATATTTT. It specifies CASTRQLSGNTIYF.

The chain couples TRBV27 to TRBJ1-5; 8 positions agree with TRBD1. The J segment lost 6 bases and the V segment lost 6 bases, leaving 10 bases of the junction unmatched. Germline loops: CDR1 MNHEY, CDR2 SMNVEV (reference sequence). The CDR3 length is 15 residues. The CDR3 DNA is TGTGCCAGCAGACCGGGACAGGAAGTAATTCAGCCCCAGCATTTT. Its translation: CASRPGQEVIQPQHF.

This clone was seen once. The rearrangement joins TRBV14 to TRBJ2-3, with TRBD1 matching over 9 bases. CDR1 and CDR2 (germline): SGHDN, FVKESK. The CDR3 extends over 16 amino acids. V was pared by 4 bases and J by 2 bases, with 7 bases of the junction left unmatched. The CDR3 DNA reads as TGTGCCAGCAGCCCGATGACAGGGGGGATCACAGATACGCAGTATTTT. Its protein product is CASSPMTGGITDTQYF.

The chain uses TRBV6-5 and TRBJ1-2; D is ambiguous. V was trimmed by 7 bases and J by 5 bases, leaving 20 bases between them. Germline CDR1 reads MNHEY; CDR2 reads SVGAGI. The length of the CDR3 is 15 residues. CDR3 loop: CASTPTRTSGYGYTF. In nucleotides, the CDR3 is TGTGCCAGCACCCCCACCAGGACTTCTGGATATGGCTACACCTTC.

This clone was counted once. The rearrangement uses TRBV5-6 and TRBJ1-1, with D perhaps matching TRBD1 (6 bases). Germline V gives CDR1 SGHDT, CDR2 YYEEEE. Trimming left V 1 base short and J 7 bases short, with 14 bases between. CDR3 length: 14 residues. CDR3 sequence: CASSLLTRDNEAFF. The CDR3 nucleotides are TGTGCCAGCAGCTTGTTAACCAGGGACAATGAAGCTTTCTTT.

The CDR3 DNA sequence: TGTGCCAGCAGTTTAGGGGGCGGCTATGGCTACACCTTC. It translates to CASSLGGGYGYTF. The chain recombines TRBV12-3 or TRBV12-4 with TRBJ1-2, with D perhaps matching TRBD1 (5 bases). This CDR3 is 13 amino acids long. Trimming pared 1 base from V and 4 bases from J, leaving 7 bases between.

This clone was picked up a small number of times. The chain carries TRBV19 and TRBJ1-6; 8 bases fit TRBD1. This CDR3 comprises 14 residues. Germline values: CDR1 LNHDA, CDR2 SQIVND (reference sequence). V dropped 5 bases and J dropped 10; count of bases not matched to a gene: 7. DNA of the CDR3: TGTGCCAGTAGTCCCGACAGGGGCGGGTCACCCCTCCACTTT. This codes for CASSPDRGGSPLHF.